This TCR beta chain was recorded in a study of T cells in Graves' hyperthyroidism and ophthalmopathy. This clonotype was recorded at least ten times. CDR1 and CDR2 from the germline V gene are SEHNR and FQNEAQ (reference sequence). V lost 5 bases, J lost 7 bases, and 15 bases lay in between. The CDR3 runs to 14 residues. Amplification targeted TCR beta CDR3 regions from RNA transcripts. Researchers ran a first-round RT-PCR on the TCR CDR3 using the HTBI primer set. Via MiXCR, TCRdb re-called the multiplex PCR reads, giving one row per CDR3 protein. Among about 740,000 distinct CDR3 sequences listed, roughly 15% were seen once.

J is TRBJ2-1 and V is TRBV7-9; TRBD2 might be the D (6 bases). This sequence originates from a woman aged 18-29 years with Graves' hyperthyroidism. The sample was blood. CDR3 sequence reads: CASSPSRGENEQFF. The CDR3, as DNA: TGTGCCAGCAGCCCCTCGCGGGGAGAAAATGAGCAGTTCTTC.